What follows are 29 T cell receptor beta chains derived from one specimen sequenced in a study of vaccination effects on CD4 cells after COVID-19 (dated by TCRdb to the early 2020s). The ViraFEST assay stimulated PBMC with viral peptide pools and then used TCR sequencing to identify antigen-specific CD4+ T cell clonotypes by expansion. After around ten days of culture, CD4+ T cells were isolated with the EasySep CD4+ T cell isolation kit. Each participant got two doses of an mRNA SARS-CoV-2 vaccine, either BNT162b2 or mRNA-1273. Receptor libraries were prepared by the immunoSEQ multiplex PCR assay. The source is immuneACCESS, and TCRdb retained only in-frame sequences with V and J called. Part of the clones is not carried over; for the studies checked, unresolved V genes explain less than half of this, and the remainder is unexplained. The sample table lists roughly 27,000 clones, roughly 70% of them with a count of one. Clones ranked in the top ten supply around 9% of the sample.

No antigen has been assigned to these receptors. Source: CD4+ T cells from PBMCs cultured with HCoV-NL63 spike peptides, taken after COVID-19 vaccination. Taken with the paper, the label for cell subset or site translates to: HCoV-NL63 spike overlapping peptide pool stimulation. The receptor source for this set is a human donor who received a COVID-19 vaccine.

V usage is TRBV6-5 and J usage is TRBJ1-3; TRBD1 might be the D (5 bases). Germline loops: CDR1 MNHEY, CDR2 SVGAGI. The CDR3 loop spans 14 amino acids. Trimming removed 8 bases at V and 2 bases at J, with 13 bases between. The CDR3 DNA sequence: TGTGCCAGCTCCTCCGCGGGGGCTGGAAACACCATATATTTT. It yields the protein CASSSAGAGNTIYF.

The rearrangement joins TRBV11-2 to TRBJ1-3; no reliable D call. This CDR3 region has 14 residues. Trimming pared 5 bases from V and 0 bases from J, leaving 8 bases between. The germline gives CDR1 SGHAT, CDR2 FQNNGV. The CDR3 sequence is CASSPGSSGNTIYF. The CDR3 DNA sequence: TGTGCCAGCAGCCCAGGTAGCTCTGGAAACACCATATATTTT.

The rearrangement joins TRBV4-1 to TRBJ2-7, with 9 bases matching TRBD1. CDR3 length: 15 residues. Trimming took 2 bases from V and 1 from J; bases not matched to a gene: 3. The germline V gene has CDR1 MGHRA and CDR2 YSYEKL. The DNA of the CDR3 is TGCGCCAGCAGCCAACCCGACAGGGGGTCCTACGAGCAGTACTTC. Its translation is CASSQPDRGSYEQYF.

V gene TRBV11-2 combines with J gene TRBJ2-3; D gene unclear. V lost 1 base to trimming and J lost 1 base, with 3 bases between them. Per germline, CDR1 SGHAT and CDR2 FQNNGV. The CDR3 extends over 13 amino acids. The CDR3 DNA sequence: TGTGCCAGCAGCTTAGCCGGCACAGATACGCAGTATTTT. This translates into CASSLAGTDTQYF. Using reference TRBV11-2 and TRBJ2-3 for the parts outside the CDR3, the full variable domain is EAGVAQSPRYKIIEKRQSVAFWCNPISGHATLYWYQQILGQGPKLLIQFQNNGVVDDSQLPKDRFSAERLKGVDSTLKIQPAKLEDSAVYLCASSLAGTDTQYFGPGTRLTVL.

Comments on this clone: Relative to the germline gene, one junction end is altered; a read error may explain this. The gene calls are TRBV5-1 and TRBJ1-1, with no clear D. Germline loops: CDR1 SGHRS, CDR2 YFSETQ. The CDR3 is 13 residues long. The DNA for the CDR3 is TGCGCCAGCACCTTGTGGGAGAACACTGAAGCTTTCTTT. Translating gives CASTLWENTEAFF.

This chain connects TRBV9 to TRBJ1-2; possibly TRBD1 for D (6 bases). Between the trimmed V and J ends, which lost 3 bases and 6 bases, there was a span of 21 bases. The germline gives CDR1 SGDLS, CDR2 YYNGEE. CDR3 length: 16 residues. The CDR3 region is CASSASTGQGGNGYTF. The CDR3 coding sequence is TGTGCCAGCAGCGCTAGCACGGGACAAGGGGGAAATGGCTACACCTTC.

The chain uses TRBV29-1 and TRBJ1-2, with 8 bases identical to TRBD1. Losses at the gene ends were 7 bases for V and 4 bases for J; bases not matched to a gene: 8. The CDR3 has 13 residues. Germline assignment: CDR1 SQVTM and CDR2 ANQGSEA. CDR3 DNA: TGCAGCGCACTTACACAGGGGGGCTATGGCTACACCTTC. Its translation is CSALTQGGYGYTF. The whole variable domain, remainder taken from reference TRBV29-1 and TRBJ1-2, is SAVISQKPSRDICQRGTSLTIQCQVDSQVTMMFWYRQQPGQSLTLIATANQGSEATYESGFVIDKFPISRPNLTFSTLTVSNMSPEDSSIYLCSALTQGGYGYTFGSGTRLTVV.

This clone was observed a few times. V gene TRBV7-9 combines with J gene TRBJ2-5; TRBD2 matches at 10 bases. The germline CDR1 and CDR2 sequences are SEHNR and FQNEAQ (reference sequence). The ends lost 3 bases at V and 5 bases at J; junction bases unmatched: 6. The CDR3 contains 15 residues. CDR3 in DNA: TGTGCCAGCAGCTTCCCAGCGGGGGGGCAGGAGACCCAGTACTTC. Encoded protein: CASSFPAGGQETQYF.

This clone was seen a handful of times. This chain uses TRBV19 with TRBJ2-7, with 7 bases fitting TRBD2. This CDR3 region has 14 residues. CDR1 LNHDA and CDR2 SQIVND come from the germline V gene (reference sequence). The trim removed 7 bases at V and 1 base at J, leaving 7 bases unmatched. This CDR3 reads CASTSSGKSYEQYF. Here the CDR3 DNA reads TGTGCCAGTACATCTAGCGGAAAATCCTACGAGCAGTACTTC. The full variable domain, completed using reference TRBV19 and TRBJ2-7, is DGGITQSPKYLFRKEGQNVTLSCEQNLNHDAMYWYRQDPGQGLRLIYYSQIVNDFQKGDIAEGYSVSREKKESFPLTVTSAQKNPTAFYLCASTSSGKSYEQYFGPGTRLTVT.

The chain employs TRBV6-5 and TRBJ2-2, with no clear D. V was clipped by 0 bases and J by 6 bases, with 14 bases between them. This CDR3 has 16 residues. Per the germline V gene, CDR1 is MNHEY and CDR2 is SVGAGI. CDR3 bases: TGTGCCAGCAGTTACTCCCCAACCCGACCTTCCGGGGAGCTGTTTTTT. Translation: CASSYSPTRPSGELFF.

The chain carries TRBV27 and TRBJ2-1; D gene unclear. V was shortened by 6 bases and J by 3 bases, with 24 bases between the two germline ends. This CDR3 contains 18 residues. The V gene's germline CDR1 is MNHEY and CDR2 SMNVEV (reference sequence). CDR3 sequence (DNA): TGTGCCAGCAGCCCATGGGCGTCCTCAACGACGCTCTACAATGAGCAGTTCTTC. It specifies CASSPWASSTTLYNEQFF.

The V gene is TRBV19, the J gene TRBJ2-6, with 8 bases aligning to TRBD1. Germline V gene sequence: CDR1 LNHDA, CDR2 SQIVND (reference sequence). The CDR3 loop spans 16 amino acids. The ends lost 7 bases at V and 2 bases at J; junction bases unmatched: 7. DNA of the CDR3: TGTGCCAGTACCGACCGACAGGGGACTGGGGCCAACGTCCTGACTTTC. This sequence encodes CASTDRQGTGANVLTF.

This clone was found a few times. The rearrangement joins TRBV19 to TRBJ1-2, with D possibly TRBD1 on 5 matching bases. CDR3 length: 14 residues. Germline V CDR1 and CDR2: LNHDA, SQIVND (reference sequence). The V end was cut by 5 bases, the J end by 8 bases, with 18 bases between. In DNA form, the CDR3 reads TGTGCCAGTAGTCGAGACCTCAGGGTGGGCGGCTACACCTTC. It specifies CASSRDLRVGGYTF.

This chain connects TRBV25-1 to TRBJ2-7; TRBD1 matches 8 bases. The CDR3 spans 17 residues. Germline loops: CDR1 MGHDK, CDR2 SYGVNS. The junction had 15 bases not matched to a gene; V was cut back by 4 bases and J by 4 bases. The CDR3, as DNA: TGTGCCAGCAGTGCGGGTCACAAACAGGGGGAATCGTACGAGCAGTACTTC. It yields the protein CASSAGHKQGESYEQYF.

The rearrangement uses TRBV25-1 and TRBJ2-3, with D perhaps given as TRBD1 or TRBD2 (5 bases each). The CDR3 runs 16 residues. V lost 2 bases and J lost 0, with 12 bases in between. Germline loops: CDR1 MGHDK, CDR2 SYGVNS. The CDR3 DNA follows: TGTGCCAGCAGTGAAGCCGGGACGGGGAGCACAGATACGCAGTATTTT. Encoded protein: CASSEAGTGSTDTQYF. Combining the CDR3 with reference TRBV25-1 and TRBJ2-3 gives the whole variable domain EADIYQTPRYLVIGTGKKITLECSQTMGHDKMYWYQQDPGMELHLIHYSYGVNSTEKGDLSSESTVSRIRTEHFPLTLESARPSHTSQYLCASSEAGTGSTDTQYFGPGTRLTVL.

The chain recombines TRBV4-1 with TRBJ2-1; 15 bases agree with TRBD2. V shed 3 bases and J 5 bases; nucleotides not matched to a gene: 5. Germline lookup yields CDR1 MGHRA and CDR2 YSYEKL. The CDR3 is 17 amino acids. The CDR3 sequence is CASSQGLAGGSDNEQFF. CDR3 coding DNA: TGCGCCAGCAGCCAGGGACTAGCGGGAGGAAGCGACAATGAGCAGTTCTTC.

This rearrangement joins TRBV5-6 to TRBJ2-2; 7 bases are a match to TRBD1. Per germline, CDR1 SGHDT and CDR2 YYEEEE. The length of the CDR3 is 16 residues. The trim removed 3 bases at V and 1 base at J, leaving 6 bases unmatched. The CDR3 DNA follows: TGTGCCAGCAGCTCCAGGGGGTCCTTGAACACCGGGGAGCTGTTTTTT. Translating gives CASSSRGSLNTGELFF.

The sample holds a few counts of this clone. The CDR3: CASSQQQSQYTEAFF. CDR3 in DNA: TGCGCCAGCAGCCAACAACAGAGCCAATATACTGAAGCTTTCTTT. The chain joins TRBV4-1 to TRBJ1-1; D is ambiguous. V dropped 2 bases and J dropped 5 bases, with 15 bases sitting between them. This CDR3 region has 15 residues. Germline-derived CDR1 and CDR2 are MGHRA and YSYEKL.

The V gene is TRBV14, the J gene TRBJ2-1; 8 bases agree with TRBD2. Trimming took 4 bases from V and 2 from J; bases not matched to a gene: 7. This CDR3 has 16 residues. Germline CDR1 reads SGHDN; CDR2 reads FVKESK. The DNA of the CDR3 is TGTGCCAGCAGCCTGGTGCGGGGGGTAACCTACAATGAGCAGTTCTTC. This translates into CASSLVRGVTYNEQFF.

The rearrangement joins TRBV21-1 to TRBJ1-3. TRBV21-1 constitutes a pseudogene. The CDR3 has 17 amino acids. The CDR3 here is CASSKGDAGHSGNTIYF. CDR3 nucleotides: TGTGCCAGCAGCAAAGGGGACGCCGGGCACTCTGGAAACACCATATATTTT.

The chain is built from TRBV7-9 and TRBJ1-2; D is possibly TRBD1 (6 bases). Trimming cost V 1 base and J 4 bases, with 13 bases left between them. From germline, CDR1 is SEHNR and CDR2 FQNEAQ (reference sequence). The CDR3 covers 15 residues. DNA of the CDR3: TGTGCCAGCAGCTTAGGGATTGCAGGGGCCTATGGCTACACCTTC. Protein: CASSLGIAGAYGYTF.

The rearrangement uses TRBV7-9 and TRBJ1-6, with a possible D match to TRBD1 (6 bases). V shed 2 bases and J shed 9 bases, with 14 bases lying between them. Germline V lookup: CDR1 SEHNR, CDR2 FQNEAQ (reference sequence). There are 15 residues in the CDR3. This chain's CDR3 is CASSLSTGAVSPLHF. For the CDR3, the DNA is TGTGCCAGCAGCTTATCGACAGGAGCGGTTTCACCCCTCCACTTT.

The genes are TRBV6-2 or TRBV6-3 and TRBJ1-2; no firm D call. The CDR3 contains 13 residues. CDR1 is MNHEY, CDR2 SVGEGT, per germline. V was cut by 6 bases and J by 4 bases, with 12 bases left in between. The CDR3 region has the DNA TGTGCCAGCAGCCCGGCACCTCCCTATGGCTACACCTTC. Amino acid sequence: CASSPAPPYGYTF.

This clone was seen more than once but under ten times. This sequence joins TRBV3-1 (or the pseudogene TRBV3-2) and TRBJ2-2, with TRBD1 as a possible D gene (6 bases). The CDR3 loop spans 14 amino acids. Per the germline V gene, CDR1 is LGHDT and CDR2 is YNNKEL (reference sequence). Trimming removed 1 base from V and 13 bases from J, with 16 bases in between. The DNA for the CDR3 is TGTGCCAGCAGCCAAGGGACCCAGGGGTGGCGGCTGTTTTTT. Translated: CASSQGTQGWRLFF.

The chain recombines TRBV5-4 with TRBJ2-4, with D possibly being TRBD1 or TRBD2 (5 bases each). Germline V gene lookup returns CDR1 SGHNT and CDR2 YYREEE (reference sequence). This CDR3 is 15 amino acids long. The V gene lost 0 bases and the J gene lost 0 bases, with 7 bases spanning the gap. As DNA, the CDR3 is TGTGCCAGCAGCTTGGCCGGGGCAGCCAAAAACATTCAGTACTTC. Its translation: CASSLAGAAKNIQYF.

The chain has TRBV10-2 and TRBJ2-1; 12 bases are a match to TRBD2. Per the germline V gene, CDR1 is WSHSY and CDR2 is SAAADI. V shed 5 bases and J 3 bases; nucleotides not matched to a gene: 2. The CDR3 loop spans 15 amino acids. This chain's CDR3 is CASSWTSGNYNEQFF. The CDR3 DNA reads as TGCGCCAGCAGTTGGACTAGCGGGAACTACAATGAGCAGTTCTTC.

The chain has TRBV29-1 and TRBJ2-2; perhaps TRBD1 as D (6 bases). The germline V and J ends were trimmed by 7 bases and 0 bases, with 9 bases remaining between them. Germline CDR1 reads SQVTM; CDR2 reads ANQGSEA. The CDR3 covers 13 residues. The CDR3 bases are TGCAGCGCCGACAGGCCGAACACCGGGGAGCTGTTTTTT. Protein product: CSADRPNTGELFF.

The genes are TRBV18 and TRBJ2-1; 11 bases match TRBD2. The germline V gene has CDR1 KGHSH and CDR2 LQKENI. This CDR3 region has 16 residues. The ends lost 4 bases at V and 5 bases at J; junction bases unmatched: 7. The CDR3 sequence: CASSRAGTSGNNEQFF. The CDR3 DNA reads TGTGCCAGCTCACGTGCCGGGACTAGCGGAAACAATGAGCAGTTCTTC.

The gene calls are TRBV5-1 and TRBJ2-5; the D is unclear. The V gene lost 0 bases and the J gene lost 5 bases, with 8 bases spanning the gap. The CDR3 sequence is 13 residues long. The V gene's germline CDR1 is SGHRS and CDR2 YFSETQ. The CDR3 coding sequence is TGCGCCAGCAGCTTGGGGTCTCAGGAGACCCAGTACTTC. It codes for CASSLGSQETQYF.